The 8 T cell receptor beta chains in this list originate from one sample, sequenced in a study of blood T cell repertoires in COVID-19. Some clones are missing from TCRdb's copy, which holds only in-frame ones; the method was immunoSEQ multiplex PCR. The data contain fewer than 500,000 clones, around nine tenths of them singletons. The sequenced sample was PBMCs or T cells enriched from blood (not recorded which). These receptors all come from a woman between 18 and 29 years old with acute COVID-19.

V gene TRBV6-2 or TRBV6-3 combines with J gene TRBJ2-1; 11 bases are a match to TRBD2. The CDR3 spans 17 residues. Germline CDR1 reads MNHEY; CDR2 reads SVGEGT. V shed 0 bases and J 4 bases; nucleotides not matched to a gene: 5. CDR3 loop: CASSYSILAGVYNEQFF. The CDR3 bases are TGTGCCAGCAGTTACTCGATACTAGCGGGGGTGTACAATGAGCAGTTCTTC.

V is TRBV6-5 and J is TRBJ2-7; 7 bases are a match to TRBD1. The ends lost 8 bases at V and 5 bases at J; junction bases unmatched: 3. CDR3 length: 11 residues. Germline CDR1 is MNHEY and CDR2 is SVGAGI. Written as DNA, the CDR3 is TGTGCCAGCCGCGACAGGGACGAGCAGTACTTC. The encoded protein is CASRDRDEQYF.

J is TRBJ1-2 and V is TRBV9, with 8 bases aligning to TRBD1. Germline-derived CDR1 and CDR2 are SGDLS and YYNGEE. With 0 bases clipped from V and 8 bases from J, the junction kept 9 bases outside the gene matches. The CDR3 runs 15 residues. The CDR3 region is CASSVGAQGAKGYTF. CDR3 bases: TGTGCCAGCAGCGTAGGGGCCCAGGGGGCCAAAGGCTACACCTTC. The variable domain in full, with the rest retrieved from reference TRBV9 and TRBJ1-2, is DSGVTQTPKHLITATGQRVTLRCSPRSGDLSVYWYQQSLDQGLQFLIQYYNGEERAKGNILERFSAQQFPDLHSELNLSSLELGDSALYFCASSVGAQGAKGYTFGSGTRLTVV.

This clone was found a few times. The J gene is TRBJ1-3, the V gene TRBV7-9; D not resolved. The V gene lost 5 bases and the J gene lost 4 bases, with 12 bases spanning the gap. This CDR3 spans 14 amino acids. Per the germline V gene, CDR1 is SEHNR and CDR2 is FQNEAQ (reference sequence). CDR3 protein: CASSPRERGNTIYF. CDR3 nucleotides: TGTGCCAGCAGCCCCCGGGAGAGAGGAAACACCATATATTTT.

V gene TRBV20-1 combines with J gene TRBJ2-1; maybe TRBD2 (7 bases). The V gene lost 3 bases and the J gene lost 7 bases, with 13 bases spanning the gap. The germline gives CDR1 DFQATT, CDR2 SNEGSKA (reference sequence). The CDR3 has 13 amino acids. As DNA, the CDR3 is TGCAGTGCTAGTATCGGGGGGCGAAATGAGCAGTTCTTC. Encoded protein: CSASIGGRNEQFF.

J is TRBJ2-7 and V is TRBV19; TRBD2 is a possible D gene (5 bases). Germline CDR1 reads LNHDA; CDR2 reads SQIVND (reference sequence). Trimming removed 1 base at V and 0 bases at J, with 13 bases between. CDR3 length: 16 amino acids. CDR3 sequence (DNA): TGTGCCAGTAGTATAGTTGGAGGACGGGACTCCTACGAGCAGTACTTC. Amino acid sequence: CASSIVGGRDSYEQYF.

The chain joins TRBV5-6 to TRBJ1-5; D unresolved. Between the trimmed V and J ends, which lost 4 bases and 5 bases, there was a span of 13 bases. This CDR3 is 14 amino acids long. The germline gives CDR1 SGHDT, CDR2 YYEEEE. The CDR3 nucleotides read TGTGCCAGCAGCCCTAATTTCGAAGATCAGCCCCAGCATTTT. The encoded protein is CASSPNFEDQPQHF.

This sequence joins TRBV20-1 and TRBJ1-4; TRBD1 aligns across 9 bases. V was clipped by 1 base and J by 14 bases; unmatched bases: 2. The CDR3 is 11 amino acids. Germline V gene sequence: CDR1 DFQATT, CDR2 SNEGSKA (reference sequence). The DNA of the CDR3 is TGCAGTGCTAGAGTGGACAGGGGTCTGTTTTTT. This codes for CSARVDRGLFF.